Each of the 2 T cell receptor beta chains below was sequenced from the same sample in a study of CD8 T cells in ankylosing spondylitis. Study outcomes and limitations: Seemingly characteristic of ankylosing spondylitis blood was a TCR beta motif consisting of under ten highly homologous variants.

These receptors are not linked to any known antigen. TCRdb called the 5' RACE reads again in MiXCR, with one record for every CDR3 protein. The repertoire holds some 800,000 distinct CDR3 sequences, with 10% to 15% as singletons. Sample: blood, either unsorted or a sorted T cell fraction (not recorded which). The receptors stem from a male donor with ankylosing spondylitis.

This clonotype came up a few times. The CDR3 spells CSARSRGGTDTQYF. The CDR3 DNA sequence: TGCAGTGCTAGAAGTAGGGGGGGCACAGATACGCAGTATTTT. J is TRBJ2-3 and V is TRBV20-1, with D possibly called TRBD1 or TRBD2 (6 bases each). CDR1 is DFQATT and CDR2 is SNEGSKA in the germline V gene (reference sequence). The CDR3 length is 14 residues. Trimming stripped 2 bases from V and 1 base from J, with 10 bases between.

This clonotype appeared a single time. V is TRBV7-2 and J is TRBJ1-2, with no clear D. This CDR3 contains 14 residues. Trimming removed 5 bases at V and 6 bases at J, with 16 bases between. Germline V gene sequence: CDR1 SGHTA, CDR2 FQGNSA. The CDR3 DNA follows: TGTGCCAGCAGCCCCCGGGTGGCTGAGAATGGCTACACCTTC. The encoded protein is CASSPRVAENGYTF. The variable domain in full, completed from reference TRBV7-2 and TRBJ1-2, reads GAGVSQSPSNKVTEKGKDVELRCDPISGHTALYWYRQSLGQGLEFLIYFQGNSAPDKSGLPSDRFSAERTGGSVSTLTIQRTQQEDSAVYLCASSPRVAENGYTFGSGTRLTVV.